The present T cell receptor (beta chain) was sequenced within a study of tissue T cells after allogeneic stem cell transplantation. Retrospectively chosen non-transplant comparators had other cancers and at least five gastrointestinal samples, without known gastrointestinal disease. Turning to this clone: The target antigen is unknown.

Clones were sequenced by immunoSEQ multiplex PCR, and TCRdb holds only the in-frame ones, with some missing. The table lists about 4,300 clones, approximately 66% of them singletons. Study findings and constraints: Anatomically similar tissues had similar TCR repertoires within each patient. In patients and mice, blood and spleen missed much of tissue repertoire.

The TCR originated in a male donor at least 60 years old with lung cancer. The sequencing here drew on left colon tissue, taken at autopsy.

In DNA form, the CDR3 reads TGTGCCAGCAGCCGCCCCTCATACAATGAGCAGTTCTTC. Translating it yields CASSRPSYNEQFF. The chain couples TRBV7-9 to TRBJ2-1, with unresolved D. The V gene lost 5 bases and the J gene lost 4 bases, with 9 bases spanning the gap. Germline V gene lookup returns CDR1 SEHNR and CDR2 FQNEAQ (reference sequence). CDR3 length: 13 amino acids.